This TCR beta chain was sequenced during a study of T cell changes during pregnancy in multiple sclerosis. Germline-derived CDR1 and CDR2 are SEHNR and FQNEAQ (reference sequence). The length of the CDR3 is 17 residues. V was shortened by 4 bases and J by 0 bases, with 13 bases between the two germline ends. The table came from immunoSEQ multiplex PCR; TCRdb's copy has only in-frame clones and leaves some out. The sample holds some 96,000 clones, about 90% seen once. J is TRBJ1-6 and V is TRBV7-9; TRBD1 might be the D (5 bases). This clonotype originated in a female donor with multiple sclerosis, enrolled in a pregnancy study. The material was peripheral blood, obtained after pregnancy. The CDR3 DNA reads as TGTGCCAGCAGCTCCCCGGGACTAAGCTCCTATAATTCACCCCTCCACTTT. It specifies CASSSPGLSSYNSPLHF. Together with reference TRBV7-9 and TRBJ1-6, the CDR3 gives the full variable domain: DTGVSQNPRHKITKRGQNVTFRCDPISEHNRLYWYRQTLGQGPEFLTYFQNEAQLEKSRLLSDRFSAERPKGSFSTLEIQRTEQGDSAMYLCASSSPGLSSYNSPLHFGNGTRLTVT.